A single sample is the source of the 3 T cell receptor beta chains below, sequenced in a study of CD8 T cells in Susac syndrome. The RNA input was roughly 0.45 to 1 ug, and it was reverse transcribed with random hexamers. TCRdb reprocessed the immunoSEQ multiplex PCR reads with MiXCR, giving one entry per CDR3 protein. The sample shows 250,000 to 300,000 distinct CDR3 sequences, over 75% of them seen only once. What was sequenced was CD8+ T cells from PBMCs. Every receptor here comes from a human donor with multiple sclerosis.

Turning to this clonotype: The junction departs from germline at one end; a sequencing error may be responsible. The V call is TRBV28, the J call TRBJ1-3; D unclear. Germline CDR1 MDHEN, CDR2 SYDVKM. The CDR3 spans 11 residues. DNA for the CDR3: TGTGCCAGCAGTGACATAAACATCATATATTTT. Protein: CASSDINIIYF.

V usage is TRBV24-1 and J usage is TRBJ2-3; 13 nucleotides match TRBD2. V gave up 9 bases and J gave up 4 bases; unmatched junction bases: 3. The germline CDR1 and CDR2 sequences are KGHDR and SFDVKD. The CDR3 runs 14 residues. The CDR3 sequence: CATGLAGVPDTQYF. The CDR3 nucleotides are TGTGCCACCGGACTAGCGGGAGTGCCAGATACGCAGTATTTT.

The V call is TRBV2, the J call TRBJ1-1; a possible D gene is TRBD1 (5 bases). Germline V gene lookup returns CDR1 SNHLY and CDR2 FYNNEI. The CDR3 length is 14 residues. Trimming took off 6 bases at V and 3 bases at J, with 14 bases between the two ends. CDR3 DNA: TGTGCCAGCAGCGAACAGGAAGCGGACACTGAAGCTTTCTTT. Protein: CASSEQEADTEAFF.